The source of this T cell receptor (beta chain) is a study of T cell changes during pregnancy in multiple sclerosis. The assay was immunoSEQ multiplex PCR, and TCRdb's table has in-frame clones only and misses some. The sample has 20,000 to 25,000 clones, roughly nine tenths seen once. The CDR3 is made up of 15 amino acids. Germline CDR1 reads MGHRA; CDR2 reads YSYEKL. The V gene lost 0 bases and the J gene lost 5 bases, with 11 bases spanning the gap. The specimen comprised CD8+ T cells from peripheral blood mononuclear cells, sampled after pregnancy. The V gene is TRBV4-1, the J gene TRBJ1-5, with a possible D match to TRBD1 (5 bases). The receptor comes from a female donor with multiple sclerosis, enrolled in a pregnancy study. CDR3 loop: CASSQDGAGYQPQHF. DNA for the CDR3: TGCGCCAGCAGCCAAGATGGGGCAGGTTATCAGCCCCAGCATTTT.